The entry below gives a single TCR beta chain sequence along with its context. The sample belongs to a study of blood T cell repertoires in COVID-19. Overall study: Samples of COVID-19 (acute and convalescent) were obtained from the United States, Italy and Spain. Sample material is recorded as cDNA or gDNA derived from T cells, B-cell-depleted T cells, or PBMCs.

Per the study methods: Nucleated cell counts were estimated from reference gene primer amplification. Libraries were prepared by immunoSEQ multiplex PCR; TCRdb keeps only in-frame clonotypes and omits some of them. The DNA gave D and trimming, while V, J and clone size come from that table. The table shows about 83,000 clones, with around 90% occurring only once. Germline CDR1 reads SGHTA; CDR2 reads FQGNSA. Trimming cost V 2 bases and J 0 bases, with 8 bases left between them. CDR3 size: 15 residues. The clonotype originates from a woman between 50 and 59 years old with active or convalescent COVID-19. V and J are TRBV7-2 and TRBJ2-1, with D tentatively TRBD2 (6 bases). The sequencing input was peripheral blood. The CDR3 sequence: CASSLWGGSYNEQFF. In nucleotides, the CDR3 is TGTGCCAGCAGCTTATGGGGAGGCTCCTACAATGAGCAGTTCTTC.